Here is one T cell receptor beta chain with its context. CDR1 and CDR2 (germline): SQVTM, ANQGSEA. The CDR3 is 14 amino acids. V was pared by 1 base and J by 5 bases, with 15 bases between. This entry is derived from a study of blood T cell repertoires in COVID-19. Study at large: Sites across the United States, Italy and Spain contributed samples from acute and convalescent COVID-19. T cells, B-cell-depleted T cells, or PBMCs provided the cDNA or gDNA that served as material.

Per the original methods: Scientists estimated how many nucleated cells there were by amplifying reference gene primers. Libraries were prepared by immunoSEQ multiplex PCR; TCRdb keeps only in-frame clonotypes and omits some of them. That table supplies the V and J calls and clone size; D and trimming were determined from the DNA. This sample has approximately 240,000 clones, with around 80% found just once. The sequenced sample was peripheral blood. This clonotype originated in a woman older than 75 with active or convalescent COVID-19. The V gene is TRBV29-1, the J gene TRBJ2-7; tentative D call: TRBD2 (6 bases). The CDR3 DNA reads TGCAGCGTTGAAGTGGGTCAGGGAGGCCACGAGCAGTACTTC. This sequence encodes CSVEVGQGGHEQYF.